This T cell receptor beta chain appears in the sequencing data of a study of CD8 T cells in ankylosing spondylitis. By quantitative 5'-RACE with molecular barcodes, the TCR beta libraries were made. TCRdb reprocessed the 5' RACE reads with MiXCR, giving one entry per CDR3 protein. The sample yields 700,000 or so distinct CDR3 sequences, about 20% seen once. A note on this clonotype: The antigen remains unidentified.

Findings of the study overall: In ankylosing spondylitis blood, a motif of roughly eight highly homologous TCR beta variants appeared characteristic. In reactive arthritis synovial fluid and blood, some motif variants had been reported before. The authors found the disease-linked clones to be CD8+ and relatively rare in peripheral blood.

The V segment lost 0 bases and the J segment 0 bases; nucleotides outside the gene matches: 8. The length of the CDR3 is 19 residues. Germline V gene lookup returns CDR1 MGHRA and CDR2 YSYEKL. This chain uses TRBV4-1 with TRBJ1-5; 10 bases are a match to TRBD1. This receptor was obtained from a male donor with ankylosing spondylitis. The sample was blood, either unsorted or a sorted T cell fraction (not recorded which). This CDR3 is CASSQDWGTGDFSNQPQHF. The CDR3 nucleotides read TGCGCCAGCAGCCAAGATTGGGGGACAGGGGACTTTAGCAATCAGCCCCAGCATTTT.